This TCR beta chain was recovered during a study of blood T cell repertoires in COVID-19. The length of the CDR3 is 17 residues. In germline, CDR1 is SEHNR, CDR2 FQNEAQ (reference sequence). The V and J ends lost 5 bases and 1 base, in that order; junction bases with no gene match: 3. The data were produced by immunoSEQ multiplex PCR, yet TCRdb's version contains in-frame clones alone and is incomplete. Of tens of thousands of clones listed, approximately 84% are singletons. The sample comprised peripheral blood. The chain carries TRBV7-9 and TRBJ2-2; 14 bases are shared with TRBD2. The source is a man aged 45 to 65 with COVID-19, enrolled during active disease. The CDR3 bases are TGTGCCAGCAGCGACGGGACTAGCGGGGGGAACACCGGGGAGCTGTTTTTT. Encoded protein: CASSDGTSGGNTGELFF.